A single sample gave rise to the 22 T cell receptor beta chains below, sequenced in a study of blood T cells in healthy people across ages. Next came a second PCR, run for about 7 to 12 cycles, which used a sample-barcoded 5' primer along with a J-beta primer mix. One entry per CDR3 protein results from TCRdb running MiXCR on the 5' RACE reads. The sample comprises 1.5 million to 2 million distinct CDR3 sequences, under 30% of which are singletons, and over 7% rests with the top ten. Sequenced: blood. Source of these receptors: a woman aged 25 to 39 in good health.

At least ten counts were recorded for this clonotype. The V and J genes are TRBV3-1 and TRBJ1-2; D gene unclear. There are 12 residues in the CDR3. With 1 base removed from V and 4 bases from J, the gap between germline ends came to 4 bases. Germline assignment: CDR1 LGHDT and CDR2 YNNKEL (reference sequence). In DNA, the CDR3 is TGTGCCAGCAGCCAAGGGGGCTATGGCTACACCTTC. As protein: CASSQGGYGYTF.

This clonotype was observed a single time. This chain uses TRBV15 with TRBJ2-3; D possibly uses TRBD1 or TRBD2 (6 bases each). Trimming cost V 1 base and J 1 base, with 15 bases left between them. The CDR3 runs to 17 residues. Germline CDR1 is LNHNV and CDR2 is YYDKDF (reference sequence). CDR3 in DNA: TGTGCCACCAGCAGAGCGGGGGCGGGTACTGGCACAGATACGCAGTATTTT. Translation gives CATSRAGAGTGTDTQYF.

This clonotype turned up a few times. This chain links TRBV12-3 or TRBV12-4 with TRBJ1-2; D may be TRBD1 (5 bases). The V and J ends lost 6 bases and 3 bases respectively, with 14 bases between them. The CDR3 extends over 14 amino acids. The CDR3 here is CASSTPGRDYGYTF. The CDR3 nucleotides are TGTGCCAGCAGCACCCCGGGACGGGACTATGGCTACACCTTC.

The V and J genes are TRBV5-1 and TRBJ2-2, with a tentative D call TRBD2 (6 bases). Trimming left V 6 bases short and J 6 bases short, with 15 bases between. Germline CDR1 SGHRS, CDR2 YFSETQ. This CDR3 is built from 14 residues. CDR3 nucleotides: TGCGCCAGCACGCGGGACCGTTTGTCCGGGGAGCTGTTTTTT. It specifies CASTRDRLSGELFF.

J is TRBJ2-6 and V is TRBV20-1, with D possibly being TRBD1 or TRBD2 (6 bases each). The CDR3 extends over 15 amino acids. Per the germline V gene, CDR1 is DFQATT and CDR2 is SNEGSKA (reference sequence). Trimming removed 3 bases from V and 2 bases from J, with 11 bases in between. The CDR3 nucleotides read TGCAGTGCTAGGAGGGGGGACGCTGGGGCCAACGTCCTGACTTTC. This codes for CSARRGDAGANVLTF.

J is TRBJ2-5 and V is TRBV24-1, with no clear D. V shed 3 bases and J shed 5 bases, with 15 bases lying between them. Germline loops: CDR1 KGHDR, CDR2 SFDVKD. The CDR3 is made up of 15 amino acids. The CDR3 DNA reads TGTGCCACCAGTGATGGTTACGGGTCCGGGGAGACCCAGTACTTC. Translating gives CATSDGYGSGETQYF.

The J gene is TRBJ2-1, the V gene TRBV20-1; 8 positions agree with TRBD2. J gave up 2 bases and V 5 bases, and 5 bases lay outside the gene matches. Germline-derived CDR1 and CDR2 are DFQATT and SNEGSKA (reference sequence). The CDR3 has 14 residues. The CDR3 is CSAPSGGAYNEQFF. As DNA, the CDR3 is TGCAGTGCTCCATCCGGGGGGGCCTACAATGAGCAGTTCTTC.

The V and J genes are TRBV6-5 and TRBJ1-1; D possibly corresponds to TRBD1 (6 bases). The CDR3 totals 15 residues. Between the trimmed V and J ends, which lost 0 bases and 4 bases, there was a span of 12 bases. Germline assignment: CDR1 MNHEY and CDR2 SVGAGI. CDR3 residues: CASSYSKGGGTEAFF. As DNA, the CDR3 is TGTGCCAGCAGTTACTCCAAGGGAGGGGGCACTGAAGCTTTCTTT.

The chain recombines TRBV7-2 with TRBJ2-5, with 8 bases fitting TRBD2. This CDR3 is built from 15 residues. V was pared by 5 bases and J by 0 bases, with 5 bases of the junction left unmatched. Germline CDR1 SGHTA, CDR2 FQGNSA. The DNA of the CDR3 is TGTGCCAGCAGCAGAAAGCGGGGGTACCAAGAGACCCAGTACTTC. The encoded protein is CASSRKRGYQETQYF.

The chain uses TRBV20-1 and TRBJ2-1, with D possibly matching TRBD2 (5 bases). CDR3 length: 15 amino acids. V was clipped by 6 bases and J by 6 bases, with 21 bases between them. The germline V gene encodes CDR1 DFQATT and CDR2 SNEGSKA (reference sequence). Here the CDR3 DNA reads TGCAGTGCCGGAGGTATTAGTGGTCCAGCCAATGAGCAGTTCTTC. Protein sequence: CSAGGISGPANEQFF.

The chain joins TRBV20-1 to TRBJ2-2, with a weak D call TRBD1 (6 bases). From germline, CDR1 is DFQATT and CDR2 SNEGSKA (reference sequence). The CDR3 has 13 residues. The ends were cut back, 5 bases at V and 5 bases at J, with 12 bases in the middle. Here the CDR3 reads CSAPTTGTGELFF. CDR3 DNA sequence: TGCAGTGCTCCTACCACAGGGACCGGGGAGCTGTTTTTT.

This clonotype was detected a few times. The chain is built from TRBV6-5 and TRBJ1-1; D is possibly TRBD1 (5 bases). CDR1 and CDR2 from the germline V gene are MNHEY and SVGAGI. Trimming took 5 bases from V and 9 from J, leaving 13 bases between them. This CDR3 comprises 12 residues. In DNA form, the CDR3 reads TGTGCCAGCAGTAGGGATCAGGGTAAAGCTTTCTTT. The encoded protein is CASSRDQGKAFF.

About this clonotype itself: This may arise from a read error, as a much more abundant clone is one base away. The chain is built from TRBV20-1 and TRBJ1-2, with a tentative D call TRBD1 (5 bases). Germline values: CDR1 DFQATT, CDR2 SNEGSKA (reference sequence). This CDR3 contains 14 residues. V was clipped by 5 bases and J by 4 bases, with 17 bases between them. The CDR3 coding sequence is TGCAGTGCTGGGGGTGGGGGGACCCTCTATGGCTACACCTTC. Its protein product is CSAGGGGTLYGYTF.

The chain uses TRBV7-9 and TRBJ2-7, with D possibly being TRBD2 (6 bases). CDR1 is SEHNR, CDR2 FQNEAQ, per germline (reference sequence). The CDR3 contains 15 residues. V lost 3 bases, J lost 6 bases, and 18 bases lay in between. In DNA form, the CDR3 reads TGTGCCAGCAGCTTGTTGGCGGGGCGCCTTGGCGAGCAGTACTTC. Translated, it gives CASSLLAGRLGEQYF.

This clonotype was recorded a few times. V usage is TRBV20-1 and J usage is TRBJ1-1, with D possibly matching TRBD1 (5 bases). CDR3 length equals 13 residues. Germline V gene sequence: CDR1 DFQATT, CDR2 SNEGSKA (reference sequence). V gave up 1 base and J gave up 5 bases, with 11 bases separating them. The CDR3 sequence: CSARGEGSTEAFF. The DNA of the CDR3 is TGCAGTGCTAGAGGGGAGGGGTCGACTGAAGCTTTCTTT.

The CDR3 spells CASRGVPDTGELFF. DNA of the CDR3: TGCGCCAGCAGGGGGGTGCCCGACACCGGGGAGCTGTTTTTT. This chain connects TRBV5-1 to TRBJ2-2, with D possibly called TRBD1 or TRBD2 (5 bases each). CDR1 is SGHRS and CDR2 is YFSETQ in the germline V gene. The CDR3 loop spans 14 amino acids. V lost 5 bases to trimming and J lost 3 bases, with 11 bases between them.

As to this clonotype: At one end, the junction sequence differs from germline, possibly due to a read error. V gene TRBV7-2 combines with J gene TRBJ2-6; tentatively, D is TRBD1 (5 bases). Germline CDR1 and CDR2: SGHTA and FQGNSA. CDR3 length: 19 residues. CDR3 in amino acids: CASSLIGRALHSGANVRTF. As DNA, the CDR3 is TGTGCCAGCAGCTTAATTGGCAGGGCCCTCCACTCTGGGGCCAACGTCCGGACTTTC.

This clonotype was counted only a few times. One end of the junction fails to match germline, which may point to a read error. This sequence joins TRBV3-1 and TRBJ2-7, with 9 bases identical to TRBD1. The CDR3 has 14 amino acids. CDR1 is LGHDT and CDR2 is YNNKEL in the germline V gene (reference sequence). DNA for the CDR3: TGTGCCAACAGCCAAGGGGGACAGGGCTACGAGCAGTACTTC. The encoded protein is CANSQGGQGYEQYF.

The chain carries TRBV20-1 and TRBJ2-6; the D is unclear. Deletions cut 5 bases from V and 2 bases from J, with 13 bases between. Germline CDR1 and CDR2: DFQATT and SNEGSKA (reference sequence). CDR3 length equals 15 residues. CDR3 nucleotide sequence: TGCAGTGCTTCCGGCGGAGCAACTGGGGCCAACGTCCTGACTTTC. As protein: CSASGGATGANVLTF.

This clonotype was counted a few times. The chain employs TRBV21-1 and TRBJ1-5. TRBV21-1 is a pseudogene locus. The CDR3 runs 14 residues. The DNA of the CDR3 is TGTGCCAGCAGCAAAAGGTCAGGCAATCAGCCCCAGCATTTT. As protein: CASSKRSGNQPQHF.

This clonotype appeared many times. CDR3 region: CASSWPGRPAKNIQYF. CDR3 coding DNA: TGTGCCAGCAGCTGGCCCGGCAGGCCGGCCAAAAACATTCAGTACTTC. The chain recombines TRBV21-1 with TRBJ2-4; the DNA was not used to check the table's D call, TRBD1. TRBV21-1 corresponds to a pseudogene. This CDR3 has 16 amino acids.

A remark on this clonotype: A read error may be the cause here, since a much bigger clone is one base away. V usage is TRBV5-1 and J usage is TRBJ2-1; possibly TRBD1 for D (6 bases). The J call may be faulty, since TRBJ2-7 better matches the DNA end. The CDR3 length is 16 residues. CDR1 and CDR2 (germline): SGHRS, YFSETQ. The CDR3 protein is CASSLSAGVAYNEQYF. The CDR3 DNA follows: TGCGCCAGCAGCTTGAGTGCAGGGGTCGCCTACAATGAGCAGTACTTC.